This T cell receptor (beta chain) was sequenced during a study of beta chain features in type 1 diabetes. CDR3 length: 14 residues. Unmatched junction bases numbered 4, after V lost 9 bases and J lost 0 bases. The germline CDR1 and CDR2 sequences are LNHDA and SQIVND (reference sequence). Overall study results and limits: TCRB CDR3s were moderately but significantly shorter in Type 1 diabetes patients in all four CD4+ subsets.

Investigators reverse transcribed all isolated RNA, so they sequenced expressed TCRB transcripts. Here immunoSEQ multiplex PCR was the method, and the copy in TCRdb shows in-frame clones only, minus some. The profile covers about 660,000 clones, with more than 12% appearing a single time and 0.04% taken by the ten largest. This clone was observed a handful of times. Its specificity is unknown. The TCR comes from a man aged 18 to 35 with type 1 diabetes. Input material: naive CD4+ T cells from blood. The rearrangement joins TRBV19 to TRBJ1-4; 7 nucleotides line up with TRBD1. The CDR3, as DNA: TGTGCCAGCGGGACAGCGGCAACTAATGAAAAACTGTTTTTT. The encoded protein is CASGTAATNEKLFF. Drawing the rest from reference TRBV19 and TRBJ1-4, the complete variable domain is DGGITQSPKYLFRKEGQNVTLSCEQNLNHDAMYWYRQDPGQGLRLIYYSQIVNDFQKGDIAEGYSVSREKKESFPLTVTSAQKNPTAFYLCASGTAATNEKLFFGSGTQLSVL.